This T cell receptor beta chain was found in a study of blood T cell repertoires in COVID-19. Assay: immunoSEQ multiplex PCR; the TCRdb copy retains only in-frame clones and omits some. The profile shows around 140,000 clones, around 88% of them singletons. Germline V gene lookup returns CDR1 LGHDT and CDR2 YNNKEL (reference sequence). The CDR3 extends over 11 amino acids. Trimming stripped 6 bases from V and 4 bases from J, with 4 bases between. The source material was peripheral blood. This sequence joins TRBV3-1 (or the pseudogene TRBV3-2) and TRBJ1-3; unclear D gene. This TCR derives from a man between 50 and 59 years old with acute or convalescent COVID-19. This CDR3 reads CASSRGNTIYF. The CDR3 coding sequence is TGTGCCAGCAGTCGGGGAAACACCATATATTTT.